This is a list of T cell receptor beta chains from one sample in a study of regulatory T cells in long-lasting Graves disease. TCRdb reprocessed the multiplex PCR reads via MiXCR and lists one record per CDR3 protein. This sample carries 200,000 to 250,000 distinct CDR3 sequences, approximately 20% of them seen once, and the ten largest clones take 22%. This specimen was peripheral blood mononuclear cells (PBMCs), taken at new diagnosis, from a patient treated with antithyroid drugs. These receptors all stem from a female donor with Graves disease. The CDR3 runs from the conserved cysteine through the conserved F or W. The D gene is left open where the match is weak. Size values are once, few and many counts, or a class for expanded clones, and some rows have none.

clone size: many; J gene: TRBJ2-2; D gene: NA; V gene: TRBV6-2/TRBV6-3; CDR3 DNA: TGTGCCAGCAGAGTGCAGGTCGAGACCGGGGAGCTGTTTTTT; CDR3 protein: CASRVQVETGELFF
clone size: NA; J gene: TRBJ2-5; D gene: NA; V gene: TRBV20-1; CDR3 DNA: TGCAGTGCTGCCGGCGGGGCACGAGAAGAGACCCAGTACTTC; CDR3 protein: CSAAGGAREETQYF
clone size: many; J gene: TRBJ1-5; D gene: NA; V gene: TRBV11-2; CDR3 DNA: TGTGCCAGCAGCTTAGTAGGGGGTAGTAGCAATCAGCCCCAGCATTTT; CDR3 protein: CASSLVGGSSNQPQHF
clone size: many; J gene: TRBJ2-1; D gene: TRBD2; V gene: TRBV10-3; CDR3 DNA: TGTGCCATCAGTTGGGCGGGAGAGGTAGGTGAGCAGTTCTTC; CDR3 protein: CAISWAGEVGEQFF
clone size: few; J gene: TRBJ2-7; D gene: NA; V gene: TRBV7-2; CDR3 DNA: TGTGCCAGCAGCTACCTAGCCCACTCCTACGAGCAGTACTTC; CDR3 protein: CASSYLAHSYEQYF
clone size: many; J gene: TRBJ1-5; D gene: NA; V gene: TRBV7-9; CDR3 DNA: TGTGCCAGCAGCTTCGGGGTTACCGGCCACGGCCAGCCCCAGCATTTT; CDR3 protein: CASSFGVTGHGQPQHF
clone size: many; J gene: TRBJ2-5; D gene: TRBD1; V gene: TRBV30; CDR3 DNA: TGTGCCTGGAGTTTCAAACCCGGGACAGTCCAAGAGACCCAGTACTTC; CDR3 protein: CAWSFKPGTVQETQYF
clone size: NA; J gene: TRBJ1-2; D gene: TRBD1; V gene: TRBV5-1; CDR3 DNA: TGCGCCAGCAGCTTAAGGACAGGGGTGGGCTATGGCTACACCTTC; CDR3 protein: CASSLRTGVGYGYTF
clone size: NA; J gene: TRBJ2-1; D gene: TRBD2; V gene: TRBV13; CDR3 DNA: TGTGCCAGCAGCCCGACCCCGGGACTAGCGGGAGGTAAATGGGAGCAGTTCTTC; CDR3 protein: CASSPTPGLAGGKWEQFF
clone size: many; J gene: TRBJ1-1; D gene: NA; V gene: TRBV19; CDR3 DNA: TGTGCCAGTAGCAGGGGCGCTGAAGCTTTCTTT; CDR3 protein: CASSRGAEAFF
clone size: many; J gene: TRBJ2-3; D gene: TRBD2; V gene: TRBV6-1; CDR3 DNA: TGTGCCAGCAGCGCGACTAGCGACTTCACAGATACGCAGTATTTT; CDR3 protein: CASSATSDFTDTQYF
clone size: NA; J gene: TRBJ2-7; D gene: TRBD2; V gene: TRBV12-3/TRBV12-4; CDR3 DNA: TGTGCCAGCAGTTTTAACGTCGGTAGCGGGAGGGCCGGGTACGAGCAGTACTTC; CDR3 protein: CASSFNVGSGRAGYEQYF
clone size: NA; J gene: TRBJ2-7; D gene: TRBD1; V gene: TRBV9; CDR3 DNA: TGTGCCAGCAGCCCAACGACAGGGGCTAGTTACGAGCAGTACTTC; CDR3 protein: CASSPTTGASYEQYF
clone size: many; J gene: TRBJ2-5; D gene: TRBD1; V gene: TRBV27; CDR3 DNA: TGTGCCAGCAGTATTGGACAGGGGGCCGCCCAGTACTTC; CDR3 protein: CASSIGQGAAQYF
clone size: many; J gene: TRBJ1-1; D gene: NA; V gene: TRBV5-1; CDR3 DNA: TGCGCCAGCAGCTTGTATAGTGGGACATCTAACACTGAAGCTTTCTTT; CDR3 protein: CASSLYSGTSNTEAFF
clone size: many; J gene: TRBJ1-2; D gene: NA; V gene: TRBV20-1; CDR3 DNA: TGCAGTGCTAGAGCGGGGGTAGCTAACTATGGCTACACCTTC; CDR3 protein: CSARAGVANYGYTF
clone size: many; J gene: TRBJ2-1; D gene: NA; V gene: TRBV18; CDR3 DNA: TGTGCCAGCTCACCGGTTGGTGGGAGTGCCTACAATGAGCAGTTCTTC; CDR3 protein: CASSPVGGSAYNEQFF
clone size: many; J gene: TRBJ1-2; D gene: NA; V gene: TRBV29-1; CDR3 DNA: TGCAGCGTTGATGTAGGGTCTGGTGGCTACACCTTC; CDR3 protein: CSVDVGSGGYTF
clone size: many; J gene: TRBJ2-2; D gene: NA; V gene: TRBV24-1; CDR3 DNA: TGTGCCACCAGTGATCTGGCAGGGAACACCGGGGAGCTGTTTTTT; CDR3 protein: CATSDLAGNTGELFF
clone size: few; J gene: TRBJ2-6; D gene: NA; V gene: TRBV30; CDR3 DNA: TGTGCCTGGAGTATCTTAGGCTCTGGGGCCAACGTCCTGACTTTC; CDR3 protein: CAWSILGSGANVLTF
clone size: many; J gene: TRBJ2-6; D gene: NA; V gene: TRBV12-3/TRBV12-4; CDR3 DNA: TGTGCCAGCAGCCCAGTGGCCTCTAGGGCCAACGTCCTGACTTTC; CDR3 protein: CASSPVASRANVLTF
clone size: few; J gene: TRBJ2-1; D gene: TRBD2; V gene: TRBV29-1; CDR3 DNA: TGCAGCGTTGAAACGGACTACGACCCCCAAACTAGCGGTTGGTTTTATGAGCAGTTCTTC; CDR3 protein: CSVETDYDPQTSGWFYEQFF
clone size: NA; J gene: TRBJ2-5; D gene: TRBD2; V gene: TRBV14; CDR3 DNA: TGTGCCAGCAGCCAAGATCCCCGGGGGGAAGAGACCCAGTACTTC; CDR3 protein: CASSQDPRGEETQYF
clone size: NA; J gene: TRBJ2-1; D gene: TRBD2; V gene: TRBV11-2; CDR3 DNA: TGTGCCAGCAGCTTAGATCCGGGGACTAGCGGTGAGCAGTTCTTC; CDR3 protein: CASSLDPGTSGEQFF
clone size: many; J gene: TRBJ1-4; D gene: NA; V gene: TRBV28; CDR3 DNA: TGTGCCACCACGGCCGGGCCTACTAATGAAAAACTGTTTTTT; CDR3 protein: CATTAGPTNEKLFF
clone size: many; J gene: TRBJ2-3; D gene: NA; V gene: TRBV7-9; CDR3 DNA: TGCGCCAGCAGCTTGGCCGGCGAAGATACGCAGTATTTT; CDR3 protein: CASSLAGEDTQYF
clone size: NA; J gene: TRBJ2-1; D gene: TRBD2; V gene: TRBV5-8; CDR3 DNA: TGTGCCAGCAGTCGCCCGGGACTAGCGGGTGGTCATGAGCAGTTCTTC; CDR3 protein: CASSRPGLAGGHEQFF
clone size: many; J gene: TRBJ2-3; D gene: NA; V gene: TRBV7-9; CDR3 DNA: TGTGCCAGCGGGGGGAGTATACTAACAACAGATACGCAGTATTTT; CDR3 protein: CASGGSILTTDTQYF
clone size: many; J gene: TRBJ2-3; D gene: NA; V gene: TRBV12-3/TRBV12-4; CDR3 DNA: TGTGCCAGCAGTTTAGGAGACTCCGCAGATACGCAGTATTTT; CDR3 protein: CASSLGDSADTQYF
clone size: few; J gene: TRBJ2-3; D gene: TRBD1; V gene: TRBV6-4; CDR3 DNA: TGTGCCAGCAGTGAAAGGGGGCCTCCGGATACGCAGTATTTT; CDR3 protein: CASSERGPPDTQYF
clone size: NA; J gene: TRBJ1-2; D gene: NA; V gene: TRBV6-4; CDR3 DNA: TGTGCCAGCAGTTACCCTACGACTCAGGGAATTATTGCAGGGGGCTACACCTTC; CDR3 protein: CASSYPTTQGIIAGGYTF
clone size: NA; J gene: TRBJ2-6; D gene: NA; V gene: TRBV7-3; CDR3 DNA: TGTGCCAGCAGCCCGCGACAGACTGGGGCCAACGTCCTGACTTTC; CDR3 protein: CASSPRQTGANVLTF
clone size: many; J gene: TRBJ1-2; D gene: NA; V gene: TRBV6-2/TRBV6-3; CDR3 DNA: TGTGCCAGCACCAGGGTCGGTGGCTACACCTTC; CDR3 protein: CASTRVGGYTF
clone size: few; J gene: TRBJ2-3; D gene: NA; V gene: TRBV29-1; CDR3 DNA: TGCAGCGTTGCCCCCACAATGTGGAGCACAGATACGCAGTATTTT; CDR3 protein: CSVAPTMWSTDTQYF
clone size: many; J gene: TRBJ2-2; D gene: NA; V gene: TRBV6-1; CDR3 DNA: TGTGCCAGCAGAGCCGGGATCAACACCGGGGAGCTGTTTTTT; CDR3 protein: CASRAGINTGELFF
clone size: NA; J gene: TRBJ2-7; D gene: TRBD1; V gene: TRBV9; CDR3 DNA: TGTGCCAGCAGAGGCGGGACAGGGGGCTTCTACGAGCAGTACTTC; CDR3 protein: CASRGGTGGFYEQYF
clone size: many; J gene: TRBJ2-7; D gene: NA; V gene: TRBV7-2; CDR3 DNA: TGTGCCAGCAGTAGGGGACCGTCGTACGAGCAGTACTTC; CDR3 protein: CASSRGPSYEQYF
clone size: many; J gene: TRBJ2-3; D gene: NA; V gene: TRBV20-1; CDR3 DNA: TGCAGTGCCGCAAGAGTGGCAGATACGCAGTATTTT; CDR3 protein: CSAARVADTQYF
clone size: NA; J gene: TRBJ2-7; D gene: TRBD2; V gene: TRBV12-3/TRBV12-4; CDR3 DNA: TGTGCCAGCAGTTTAGGAACCTTAGCGGGCGAGCAGTACTTC; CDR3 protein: CASSLGTLAGEQYF
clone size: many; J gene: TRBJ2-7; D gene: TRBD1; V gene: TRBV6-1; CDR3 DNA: TGTGCCAGCAGTGATGGGACAGGGGGACACTTTTCCTCCTACGAGCAGTACTTC; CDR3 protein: CASSDGTGGHFSSYEQYF
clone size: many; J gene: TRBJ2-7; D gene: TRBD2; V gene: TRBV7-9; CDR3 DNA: TGTGCCAGCAGGACTAGCGGGAGCAACGAGCAGTACTTC; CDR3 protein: CASRTSGSNEQYF
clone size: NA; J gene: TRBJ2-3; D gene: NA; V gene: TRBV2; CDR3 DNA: TGTGCCACCACGAAATTCCAGGCCACGGGCACAGATACGCAGTATTTT; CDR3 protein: CATTKFQATGTDTQYF
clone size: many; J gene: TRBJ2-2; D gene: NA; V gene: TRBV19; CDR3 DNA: TGTGCCAGTAGTATAGATCACGGAAACACCGGGGAGCTGTTTTTT; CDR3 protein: CASSIDHGNTGELFF
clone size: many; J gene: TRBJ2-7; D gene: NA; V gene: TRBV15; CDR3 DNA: TGTGCCACCAGCAGCAGGGGATCCTACGAGCAGTACTTC; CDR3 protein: CATSSRGSYEQYF
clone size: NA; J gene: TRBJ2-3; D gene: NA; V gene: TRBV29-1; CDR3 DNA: TGCAGCGTTGAAGTGGGGGTGGCAGATACGCAGTATTTT; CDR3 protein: CSVEVGVADTQYF
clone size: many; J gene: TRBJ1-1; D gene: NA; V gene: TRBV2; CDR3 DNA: TGTGCCAGCAGTTCACCAAACACTGAAGCTTTCTTT; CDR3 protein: CASSSPNTEAFF
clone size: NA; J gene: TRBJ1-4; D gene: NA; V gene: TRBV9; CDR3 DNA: TGTGCCAGCAGCGCCGACAGCGCAACTAATGAAAAACTGTTTTTT; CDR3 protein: CASSADSATNEKLFF
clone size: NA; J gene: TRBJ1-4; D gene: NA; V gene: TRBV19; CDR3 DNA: TGTGCCAGTAGTATATCCGCAGGTACGGGAGAAAAACTGTTTTTT; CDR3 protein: CASSISAGTGEKLFF
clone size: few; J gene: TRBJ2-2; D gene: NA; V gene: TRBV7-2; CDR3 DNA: TGTGCCAGCAGCTTAGAAGCGGCGCTTCGCTATAGTGGAAAGACCGGGGAGCTGTTTTTT; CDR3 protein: CASSLEAALRYSGKTGELFF
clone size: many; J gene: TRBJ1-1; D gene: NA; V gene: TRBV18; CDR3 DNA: TGTGCCAGCTCACCAATGGGGGGGTCTCGGAACACTGAAGCTTTCTTT; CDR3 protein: CASSPMGGSRNTEAFF
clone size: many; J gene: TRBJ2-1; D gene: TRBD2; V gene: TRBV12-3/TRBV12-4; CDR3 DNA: TGTGCCAGCACGGGACTAAAATACAATGAGCAGTTCTTC; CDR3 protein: CASTGLKYNEQFF